A single sample is the source of the 2 T cell receptor beta chains below, sequenced in a study of T cell changes during pregnancy in multiple sclerosis. Clones were read by immunoSEQ multiplex PCR, and TCRdb kept only the in-frame ones, dropping some. The sample consists of 45,000 to 55,000 clones, roughly 92% of them appearing once. This specimen was CD4+ T cells from peripheral blood mononuclear cells, taken in the second trimester of pregnancy. These receptors all stem from a female donor in good health, enrolled as a control in a pregnancy study.

The chain is built from TRBV2 and TRBJ1-2; D uncertain. CDR3 length equals 12 residues. From germline, CDR1 is SNHLY and CDR2 FYNNEI. V lost 7 bases and J lost 8, with 14 bases in between. In DNA form, the CDR3 reads TGTGCCAGCAAGACTGAAACGATGGGCTACACCTTC. It is translated as CASKTETMGYTF.

The chain links TRBV11-1 to TRBJ2-7; TRBD2 agrees at 12 bases. The ends lost 4 bases at V and 8 bases at J; junction bases unmatched: 9. Germline V gives CDR1 SGHAT, CDR2 FQDESV (reference sequence). The CDR3 length is 15 residues. As DNA, the CDR3 is TGTGCCAGCAGCTCCTCCAGGACTAGCGGGATCCAGCAGTACTTC. It specifies CASSSSRTSGIQQYF.